This entry lists 2 T cell receptor beta chains sequenced from one sample in a study of OX40 agonist ivuxolimab in advanced cancers. Sequencing was performed with immunoSEQ multiplex PCR; in TCRdb, only in-frame clones are kept and a portion is missing. The table includes more than 65,000 clones, roughly 80% detected once. This sample comprised CD4+ or CD8+ T cells sorted from blood, obtained in a trial of the OX40 agonist ivuxolimab. All receptors come from an adult with an advanced solid tumor such as melanoma, head and neck, liver or kidney cancer.

The gene calls are TRBV18 and TRBJ1-6; 7 nucleotides align to TRBD1. Germline trimming cut 1 base from V and 11 bases from J; bases unmatched to any gene: 8. This CDR3 region has 15 residues. Germline V gene sequence: CDR1 KGHSH, CDR2 LQKENI. The CDR3 reads CASSPLTGLGAPLHF. DNA of the CDR3: TGTGCCAGCTCACCACTGACAGGGCTTGGCGCACCCCTCCACTTT.

The chain joins TRBV7-2 to TRBJ2-7; 9 bases agree with TRBD2. The CDR3 spans 15 residues. V trimming: 4 bases; J trimming: 7 bases; junction bases outside the gene matches: 11. Germline assignment: CDR1 SGHTA and CDR2 FQGNSA. DNA for the CDR3: TGTGCCAGCAGCTCCCTTAGCGGGGGACCAAGGGAGCAGTACTTC. It specifies CASSSLSGGPREQYF.